This T cell receptor beta chain is from a study of blood T cell repertoires in COVID-19. Germline lookup yields CDR1 LGHDT and CDR2 YNNKEL (reference sequence). The CDR3 contains 13 residues. Trimming took off 3 bases at V and 3 bases at J, with 9 bases between the two ends. Measured with immunoSEQ multiplex PCR; TCRdb has only the in-frame clones, and not every one. Of 290,000 or so clones in the sample, approximately 82% were seen once. Enrolled through a virtual design, the participants were between 18 and 89 years of age and came from about two dozen US areas. This receptor was obtained from a man in his forties who had been exposed to COVID-19. This chain links TRBV3-1 (or the pseudogene TRBV3-2) with TRBJ2-7; no firm D call. Sample: PBMCs or T cells enriched from blood (not recorded which). The CDR3, as DNA: TGTGCCAGCAGCCACTTCACCTACTACGAGCAGTACTTC. Translated, it gives CASSHFTYYEQYF.